The 26 T cell receptor beta chains listed next were all sequenced from one sample in a study of lymphopenia after photon versus proton radiotherapy. Assay used: immunoSEQ multiplex PCR; TCRdb lists only in-frame clones, some missing. The sample lists about 39,000 clones, 80% to 95% occurring once. The specimen comprised peripheral blood, sampled from a patient treated with photon-based radiotherapy. These receptors originate from a man in his fifties or sixties with cholangiocarcinoma.

V is TRBV2 and J is TRBJ2-2; 7 bases are a match to TRBD2. The V segment lost 4 bases and the J segment 3 bases; nucleotides outside the gene matches: 5. This CDR3 spans 15 amino acids. The germline V gene has CDR1 SNHLY and CDR2 FYNNEI. The CDR3 loop is CASSVRSGDTGELFF. CDR3 sequence (DNA): TGTGCCAGCAGTGTAAGAAGCGGGGACACCGGGGAGCTGTTTTTT.

V gene TRBV7-9 combines with J gene TRBJ2-1; D might be TRBD2 (6 bases). Germline loops: CDR1 SEHNR, CDR2 FQNEAQ (reference sequence). V was pared by 1 base and J by 10 bases, with 20 bases between. The CDR3 runs to 16 residues. CDR3 bases: TGTGCCAGCAGCTTAGGTGCTAGCGCCATCCCCCCAGAGCAGTTCTTC. It yields the protein CASSLGASAIPPEQFF.

This clone was seen a single time. The J gene is TRBJ2-2, the V gene TRBV18, with 8 nucleotides matching TRBD1. The CDR3 sequence is 14 residues long. V lost 8 bases, J lost 8 bases, and 10 bases stayed unmatched. Germline V gene data show CDR1 as KGHSH and CDR2 as LQKENI. The CDR3 nucleotides are TGTGCCAGCCTCATCGACAGGGGATCTGGGGAGCTGTTTTTT. It translates to CASLIDRGSGELFF. The variable domain in full, completed from reference TRBV18 and TRBJ2-2, reads NAGVMQNPRHLVRRRGQEARLRCSPMKGHSHVYWYRQLPEEGLKFMVYLQKENIIDESGMPKERFSAEFPKEGPSILRIQQVVRGDSAAYFCASLIDRGSGELFFGEGSRLTVL.

J is TRBJ2-2 and V is TRBV4-1; D is unclear. CDR1 is MGHRA, CDR2 YSYEKL, per germline. Trimming cost V 1 base and J 4 bases, with 10 bases left between them. This CDR3 region has 15 residues. CDR3: CASSQGSPATGELFF. In DNA, the CDR3 is TGCGCCAGCAGCCAAGGCAGTCCAGCCACCGGGGAGCTGTTTTTT.

The chain couples TRBV7-6 to TRBJ2-1; 7 nucleotides agree with TRBD2. V lost 5 bases to trimming and J lost 6 bases; unmatched junction nucleotides: 16. Germline CDR1 SGHVS, CDR2 FNYEAQ. The CDR3 runs 17 residues. CDR3 residues: CASSTQPGLTGGNEQFF. The CDR3 DNA reads as TGTGCCAGCAGCACCCAACCGGGACTAACCGGGGGCAATGAGCAGTTCTTC. Full variable domain (remainder filled in from reference TRBV7-6 and TRBJ2-1): GAGVSQSPRYKVTKRGQDVALRCDPISGHVSLYWYRQALGQGPEFLTYFNYEAQQDKSGLPNDRFSAERPEGSISTLTIQRTEQRDSAMYRCASSTQPGLTGGNEQFFGPGTRLTVL.

CDR3 sequence: CAISEVTGYTEAFF. CDR3 nucleotides: TGTGCCATCAGTGAGGTGACAGGGTACACTGAAGCTTTCTTT. The chain joins TRBV10-3 to TRBJ1-1, with TRBD1 matching 7 bases. Germline-derived CDR1 and CDR2 are ENHRY and SYGVKD. The CDR3 length is 14 residues. J gave up 3 bases and V 2 bases, and 3 bases lay outside the gene matches.

The chain combines TRBV2 with TRBJ2-1; the D is unclear. Germline CDR1 SNHLY, CDR2 FYNNEI. V was shortened by 6 bases and J by 6 bases, with 6 bases between the two germline ends. CDR3 length equals 11 residues. The CDR3 spells CASRILNEQFF. DNA of the CDR3: TGTGCCAGCAGGATCCTCAATGAGCAGTTCTTC.

This rearrangement joins TRBV5-5 to TRBJ1-5, with TRBD1 identical over 7 bases. V trimming: 4 bases; J trimming: 5 bases; junction bases outside the gene matches: 3. The germline V gene encodes CDR1 SGHKS and CDR2 YYEKEE (reference sequence). The CDR3 extends over 13 amino acids. Written as DNA, the CDR3 is TGTGCCAGCAGCCGACAGGGAGATCAGCCCCAGCATTTT. This sequence encodes CASSRQGDQPQHF. Together with reference TRBV5-5 and TRBJ1-5, the CDR3 gives the full variable domain: DAGVTQSPTHLIKTRGQQVTLRCSPISGHKSVSWYQQVLGQGPQFIFQYYEKEERGRGNFPDRFSARQFPNYSSELNVNALLLGDSALYLCASSRQGDQPQHFGDGTRLSIL.

J is TRBJ2-6 and V is TRBV11-2; D is uncertain. V gave up 7 bases and J gave up 1 base, with 14 bases separating them. This CDR3 is 16 amino acids long. Per germline, CDR1 SGHAT and CDR2 FQNNGV. Here the CDR3 reads CASIAYGISGANVLTF. The CDR3 nucleotides are TGTGCCAGCATAGCTTATGGCATATCTGGGGCCAACGTCCTGACTTTC.

The rearrangement uses TRBV5-4 and TRBJ1-6; D might be TRBD1 (5 bases). The CDR3 totals 14 residues. From germline, CDR1 is SGHNT and CDR2 YYREEE (reference sequence). V lost 3 bases and J lost 7, with 11 bases in between. The CDR3 DNA is TGTGCCAGCAGCTACCGGGACGGGAATTCACCCCTCCACTTT. It yields the protein CASSYRDGNSPLHF.

This rearrangement joins TRBV28 to TRBJ2-7; D assignment may be TRBD1 or TRBD2 (6 bases each). The V end was cut by 7 bases, the J end by 2 bases, with 15 bases between. From germline, CDR1 is MDHEN and CDR2 SYDVKM. The CDR3 totals 14 residues. CDR3: CASKGTRGAYEQYF. DNA for the CDR3: TGTGCCAGCAAAGGGACACGCGGGGCCTACGAGCAGTACTTC.

This rearrangement joins TRBV5-1 to TRBJ2-3, with D possibly matching TRBD2 (5 bases). V was cut by 0 bases and J by 5 bases, with 16 bases left in between. The CDR3 contains 16 residues. Germline CDR1 SGHRS, CDR2 YFSETQ. The CDR3 region has the DNA TGCGCCAGCAGCTTGGTTTACTCCGAGGGTGGAGATACGCAGTATTTT. This codes for CASSLVYSEGGDTQYF.

The CDR3 is CASSPRQGASGYTF. CDR3 in DNA: TGTGCCAGCAGCCCTCGACAGGGGGCTAGTGGCTACACCTTC. The chain employs TRBV9 and TRBJ1-2, with 10 bases fitting TRBD1. This CDR3 comprises 14 residues. With 4 bases clipped from V and 7 bases from J, the junction kept 7 bases outside the gene matches. Germline CDR1 is SGDLS and CDR2 is YYNGEE. The variable domain in full, completed from reference TRBV9 and TRBJ1-2, reads DSGVTQTPKHLITATGQRVTLRCSPRSGDLSVYWYQQSLDQGLQFLIQYYNGEERAKGNILERFSAQQFPDLHSELNLSSLELGDSALYFCASSPRQGASGYTFGSGTRLTVV.

The rearrangement joins TRBV10-3 to TRBJ1-1; D unresolved. In germline, CDR1 is ENHRY, CDR2 SYGVKD. The CDR3 is 11 residues long. The germline V and J ends were trimmed by 2 bases and 2 bases, with 0 bases remaining between them. CDR3 nucleotide sequence: TGTGCCATCAGTGAGAACACTGAAGCTTTCTTT. It specifies CAISENTEAFF.

The chain carries TRBV28 and TRBJ2-7; D may be TRBD1 (5 bases). Germline V gene data show CDR1 as MDHEN and CDR2 as SYDVKM. Trimming took 5 bases from V and 3 from J, leaving 8 bases between them. The CDR3 consists of 12 residues. Here the CDR3 DNA reads TGTGCCAGCAGTGCACAGGTCTACGAGCAGTACTTC. Translation: CASSAQVYEQYF. The full variable domain, in which reference TRBV28 and TRBJ2-7 provide the parts outside the CDR3, is DVKVTQSSRYLVKRTGEKVFLECVQDMDHENMFWYRQDPGLGLRLIYFSYDVKMKEKGDIPEGYSVSREKKERFSLILESASTNQTSMYLCASSAQVYEQYFGPGTRLTVT.

The chain has TRBV9 and TRBJ2-1; 9 bases agree with TRBD1. The CDR3 is 13 amino acids. V was pared by 3 bases and J by 15 bases, with 10 bases of the junction left unmatched. Looked up from germline, CDR1 is SGDLS and CDR2 is YYNGEE. This chain's CDR3 is CASSALGGDRAFF. As DNA, the CDR3 is TGTGCCAGCAGCGCCCTGGGGGGGGACAGGGCGTTCTTC.

This clone was seen a handful of times. Other DNA sequences in the same sample also yield this CDR3. The chain joins TRBV9 to TRBJ1-1; no definite D call. The length of the CDR3 is 13 residues. Germline-derived CDR1 and CDR2 are SGDLS and YYNGEE. V dropped 4 bases and J dropped 1 base, with 8 bases sitting between them. CDR3 in DNA: TGTGCCAGCAGCCCAACAGCGAACACTGAAGCTTTCTTT. Encoded protein: CASSPTANTEAFF.

The chain uses TRBV10-3 and TRBJ1-6; 8 nucleotides align to TRBD1. Looked up from germline, CDR1 is ENHRY and CDR2 is SYGVKD. The V segment lost 9 bases and the J segment 7 bases; nucleotides outside the gene matches: 5. The length of the CDR3 is 13 residues. The CDR3 loop is CAITAGGNSPLHF. The CDR3 DNA sequence: TGTGCCATTACGGCAGGGGGCAATTCACCCCTCCACTTT.

The V gene is TRBV29-1, the J gene TRBJ1-1; tentative D call: TRBD1 (5 bases). Trimming removed 3 bases at V and 11 bases at J, with 13 bases between. The CDR3 sequence is 11 residues long. The V gene's germline CDR1 is SQVTM and CDR2 ANQGSEA. The CDR3 loop is CSVENGTYAFF. The CDR3 DNA reads TGCAGCGTTGAGAATGGGACCTATGCTTTCTTT.

The rearrangement uses TRBV19 and TRBJ2-5, with a weak D call TRBD1 (5 bases). Trimming removed 5 bases at V and 5 bases at J, with 15 bases between. CDR3 length: 14 amino acids. Per germline, CDR1 LNHDA and CDR2 SQIVND (reference sequence). In nucleotides, the CDR3 is TGTGCCAGTAGTTTAGGGGCCGCCGGGGAGACCCAGTACTTC. Its protein product is CASSLGAAGETQYF.

This sequence joins TRBV4-2 and TRBJ2-4; 11 bases line up with TRBD2. The CDR3 sequence is 18 residues long. Germline trimming cut 0 bases from V and 1 base from J; bases unmatched to any gene: 5. Germline-derived CDR1 and CDR2 are LGHNA and YNFKEQ. The CDR3 nucleotides read TGTGCCAGCAGCCAAGATGGTGCTAGCGGGAGGGCCAAAAACATTCAGTACTTC. Amino acid sequence: CASSQDGASGRAKNIQYF.

For the CDR3, the DNA is TGTGCCAGCAGCTTAGGGGTACAGCCCCAGCATTTT. Protein sequence: CASSLGVQPQHF. This chain joins TRBV7-9 and TRBJ1-5; D uncertain. CDR1 and CDR2 (germline): SEHNR, FQNEAQ (reference sequence). Trimming stripped 1 base from V and 7 bases from J, with 5 bases between. There are 12 residues in the CDR3. The full variable domain, completed using reference TRBV7-9 and TRBJ1-5, is DTGVSQNPRHKITKRGQNVTFRCDPISEHNRLYWYRQTLGQGPEFLTYFQNEAQLEKSRLLSDRFSAERPKGSFSTLEIQRTEQGDSAMYLCASSLGVQPQHFGDGTRLSIL.

The V gene is TRBV7-3, the J gene TRBJ2-2; a possible D gene is TRBD2 (6 bases). Germline V gene sequence: CDR1 SGHTA, CDR2 FQGTGA. The CDR3 spans 14 residues. Trimming shortened V by 3 bases and J by 2 bases, and 7 bases separated the two germline ends. In DNA, the CDR3 is TGTGCCAGCAGCTTCGGGGGAAACACCGGGGAGCTGTTTTTT. Translating gives CASSFGGNTGELFF.

This chain uses TRBV5-1 with TRBJ2-7; D might be TRBD2 (6 bases). The CDR3 contains 14 residues. Germline assignment: CDR1 SGHRS and CDR2 YFSETQ. V was shortened by 4 bases and J by 0 bases, with 11 bases between the two germline ends. CDR3 sequence: CASSRDSNSYEQYF. The CDR3 bases are TGCGCCAGCAGCAGGGACTCAAACTCCTACGAGCAGTACTTC.

This chain joins TRBV4-3 and TRBJ2-1, with 10 bases lining up with TRBD2. From germline, CDR1 is LGHNA and CDR2 YSLEER. The ends lost 5 bases at V and 1 base at J; junction bases unmatched: 5. The CDR3 is 16 amino acids. CDR3 loop: CASSSSGGASYNEQFF. The CDR3 DNA reads TGCGCCAGCAGCTCGAGCGGGGGGGCGTCCTACAATGAGCAGTTCTTC.

CDR3 DNA: TGTGCCAGCAGCCAAGTAGGCAGTCCTAGCTCCTACGAGCAGTACTTC. Translated, it gives CASSQVGSPSSYEQYF. V is TRBV4-2 and J is TRBJ2-7; D uncertain. V was pared by 1 base and J by 0 bases, with 13 bases between. In germline, CDR1 is LGHNA, CDR2 YNFKEQ. CDR3 size: 16 residues.